This T cell receptor (beta chain) came from a study of shared clonotypes between healthy human individuals. CD4+ cell separation produced CD45RA+ naive and CD45RA-negative memory subsets. The assay used deep level. The authors loaded 150 to 250 ng DNA, 25,000 to 30,000 T cell genomes, into sorted-subset replicate PCRs. Data came from immunoSEQ multiplex PCR; TCRdb stores just in-frame clones and leaves some out. Here the sample spans around 2.1 million clones, approximately 94% being singletons. Germline assignment: CDR1 SGHRS and CDR2 YFSETQ. Trimming removed 0 bases from V and 4 bases from J, with 10 bases in between. CDR3 size: 14 residues.

The J gene is TRBJ1-1, the V gene TRBV5-1, with D perhaps TRBD1 (5 bases). This clonotype was obtained from a man between 18 and 29 years old in good health. Sequenced material: naive CD4+ T cells sorted from blood. As to subset: CD45RA+ positively selected. CDR3 coding DNA: TGCGCCAGCAGCTTGGGGGACGAAGGCACTGAAGCTTTCTTT. Its protein is CASSLGDEGTEAFF.